Listed below are T cell receptor beta chains from one sample, sequenced in a study of T-cell reconstitution after alpha-beta-depleted transplantation in children. Each CDR3 protein gets one entry after TCRdb re-called the PCR reads with MiXCR. The sample records fewer than 350,000 distinct CDR3 sequences, about 9.5% being singletons. Source: PBMCs, taken before TCRalphabeta/CD19-depleted stem cell transplant. These receptors all come from a boy under three years old with acute myeloid leukemia, due to receive a stem cell transplant. The CDR3 runs from the conserved cysteine through the conserved F or W. The D gene is left open where the match is weak. Expanded clones are given a class, and other clones once, few, many or no size at all.

D: TRBD1; V: TRBV20-1; J: TRBJ2-3; size: many; DNA: TGCAGTGCTAGCCCCTATACAGGGGGCCCCCTAGATACGCAGTATTTT; CDR3: CSASPYTGGPLDTQYF
D: -; V: TRBV3-1; J: TRBJ2-7; size: -; DNA: TGTGCCAGCAGCCAAGAATTGGGCCGACCGGTCGCCCGTGATCGCGAGCAGTACTTC; CDR3: CASSQELGRPVARDREQYF
D: -; V: TRBV4-3; J: TRBJ1-2; size: many; DNA: TGCGCCAGCAGCCAAGAGGCAGCCGAACTTAACTATGGCTACACCTTC; CDR3: CASSQEAAELNYGYTF
D: -; V: TRBV5-1; J: TRBJ1-5; size: few; DNA: TGCGCCAGCAGCTTGGGGTTCCGGCAGCCCCAGCATTTT; CDR3: CASSLGFRQPQHF
D: -; V: TRBV6-5; J: TRBJ2-7; size: -; DNA: TGTGCCAGCACCCGGGACCAGGGCCTCTACGAGCAGTACTTC; CDR3: CASTRDQGLYEQYF
D: -; V: TRBV28; J: TRBJ1-6; size: -; DNA: TGTGCCAGCAGTAGGGACGGCCTTAATTCACCCCTCCACTTT; CDR3: CASSRDGLNSPLHF
D: -; V: TRBV6-2/TRBV6-3; J: TRBJ2-1; size: many; DNA: TGTGCCAGCAGGGAGCTCCGGGAGCGGGACAATGAGCAGTTCTTC; CDR3: CASRELRERDNEQFF
D: TRBD1; V: TRBV20-1; J: TRBJ1-5; size: few; DNA: TGCAGTGCCCTGCACCCGACAGGGGGTGGCAATCAGCCCCAGCATTTT; CDR3: CSALHPTGGGNQPQHF
D: -; V: TRBV28; J: TRBJ1-6; size: -; DNA: TGTGCCAGCAGAAGACAGCCAATCTATAATTCACCCCTCCACTTT; CDR3: CASRRQPIYNSPLHF
D: -; V: TRBV12-3/TRBV12-4; J: TRBJ2-7; size: many; DNA: TGTGCCAGCAGTATAGGAGGGGCAGGGAGCTACGAGCAGTACTTC; CDR3: CASSIGGAGSYEQYF
D: TRBD1; V: TRBV5-5; J: TRBJ2-2; size: many; DNA: TGTGCCAGTATCCGGACAGGGGGCGGCACCGGGGAGCTGTTTTTT; CDR3: CASIRTGGGTGELFF
D: -; V: TRBV7-9; J: TRBJ2-5; size: -; DNA: TGTGCCAGCAGCTTGATACGGACGGAGACCCAGTACTTC; CDR3: CASSLIRTETQYF
D: -; V: TRBV3-1; J: TRBJ2-7; size: -; DNA: TGTGCCAGCAGCCGGGGGGGCCGCAACGAGCAGTACTTC; CDR3: CASSRGGRNEQYF
D: TRBD2; V: TRBV28; J: TRBJ2-7; size: few; DNA: TGTGCCAGCAGGGAGAGGCTAGCGGGGTACGAGCAGTACTTC; CDR3: CASRERLAGYEQYF
D: -; V: TRBV28; J: TRBJ2-5; size: many; DNA: TGTGCCAGCAGTTTGCAGAGCGGGTCCAGGGGGGGGACCCAGTACTTC; CDR3: CASSLQSGSRGGTQYF
D: -; V: TRBV10-3; J: TRBJ2-7; size: few; DNA: TGTGCCATCAGTGAGTCGGTCAGACTCTACGAGCAGTACTTC; CDR3: CAISESVRLYEQYF
D: -; V: TRBV12-3/TRBV12-4; J: TRBJ1-6; size: many; DNA: TGTGCCAGCAGTTTACCTGTCGATAATTCACCCCTCCACTTT; CDR3: CASSLPVDNSPLHF
D: TRBD2; V: TRBV6-5; J: TRBJ2-1; size: many; DNA: TGTGCCAGCAGTTACTCGAAGAGGGGAGGGGACTACAATGAGCAGTTCTTC; CDR3: CASSYSKRGGDYNEQFF
D: -; V: TRBV15; J: TRBJ2-3; size: many; DNA: TGTGCCACCGGTAGGGACAGCACAGATACGCAGTATTTT; CDR3: CATGRDSTDTQYF
D: TRBD2; V: TRBV5-1; J: TRBJ2-3; size: -; DNA: TGCGCCAGCAGTTCTAGCGGTGACTCGGATACGCAGTATTTT; CDR3: CASSSSGDSDTQYF
D: TRBD1; V: TRBV28; J: TRBJ2-3; size: many; DNA: TGTGCCAGCAGTTTATTAGGGGGCTCCACAGATACGCAGTATTTT; CDR3: CASSLLGGSTDTQYF
D: TRBD2; V: TRBV20-1; J: TRBJ2-3; size: -; DNA: TGCTGTGCTAGAGGTCCGGGACTAGCGGGGAGCACAGATACGCAGTATTTT; CDR3: CCARGPGLAGSTDTQYF
D: -; V: TRBV15; J: TRBJ1-2; size: many; DNA: TGTGCCACTCTAGAGGTCCCGGGGATTAACTATGGCTACACCTTC; CDR3: CATLEVPGINYGYTF
D: -; V: TRBV3-1; J: TRBJ2-1; size: many; DNA: TGTGCCAGCAGCCAAGGGGGTAGCCCCTCCTTC; CDR3: CASSQGGSPSF
D: TRBD1; V: TRBV7-2; J: TRBJ1-2; size: many; DNA: TGTGCCAGCAGCTTAACTAGTAGGACAGGGGGCTTGAGTGGCTACACCTTC; CDR3: CASSLTSRTGGLSGYTF
D: TRBD2; V: TRBV5-1; J: TRBJ2-7; size: many; DNA: TGCGCCAGCAGCTTAACCGGGACTAGCGGGCCTCCCAGCTCCTACGAGCAGTACTTC; CDR3: CASSLTGTSGPPSSYEQYF
D: TRBD2; V: TRBV7-2; J: TRBJ2-3; size: many; DNA: TGTGCCAGCAGCTTAGCGGGAAGCGGGAGGGGGGCAGATACGCAGTATTTT; CDR3: CASSLAGSGRGADTQYF
D: -; V: TRBV18; J: TRBJ1-2; size: -; DNA: TGTGCCAGCTCACCAGGACTGGAGCGGGGCTACACCTTC; CDR3: CASSPGLERGYTF
D: -; V: TRBV6-5; J: TRBJ2-1; size: many; DNA: TGTGCCAGCAGTTACACAGGCTTCCCCTACAATGAGCAGTTCTTC; CDR3: CASSYTGFPYNEQFF
D: -; V: TRBV6-5; J: TRBJ2-3; size: many; DNA: TGTGCCAGCAGTTACGGCTTGGCGAGCACAGATACGCAGTATTTT; CDR3: CASSYGLASTDTQYF
D: TRBD1; V: TRBV28; J: TRBJ2-3; size: many; DNA: TGTGCCAGCAGTCTATCGAGACAGGGGACAGATACGCAGTATTTT; CDR3: CASSLSRQGTDTQYF
D: -; V: TRBV28; J: TRBJ2-3; size: many; DNA: TGTGCCAGCAGTTATTGGCGGGGTTTTACCTCTAGCACAGATACGCAGTATTTT; CDR3: CASSYWRGFTSSTDTQYF
D: TRBD1; V: TRBV4-3; J: TRBJ2-7; size: few; DNA: TGCGCCAGCAGCCAAGACGAGACAGGGGCCTACGAGCAGTACTTC; CDR3: CASSQDETGAYEQYF
D: -; V: TRBV7-3; J: TRBJ1-2; size: many; DNA: TGTGCCAGCAGCTTAGACGCTTGGAGTGGCTACACCTTC; CDR3: CASSLDAWSGYTF
D: -; V: TRBV29-1; J: TRBJ1-1; size: -; DNA: TGCAGCGGGAGGATGAACACTGAAGCTTTCTTT; CDR3: CSGRMNTEAFF
D: -; V: TRBV5-1; J: TRBJ2-7; size: -; DNA: TGCGCCAGCAGCTTGGGGCCTATCTCCTACGAGCAGTACTTC; CDR3: CASSLGPISYEQYF
D: TRBD2; V: TRBV7-8; J: TRBJ2-1; size: many; DNA: TGTGCCAGCAGCTTATATCCAGGCGGGGGCTACAATGAGCAGTTCTTC; CDR3: CASSLYPGGGYNEQFF
D: -; V: TRBV27; J: TRBJ2-2; size: many; DNA: TGTGCCAGCAGTTTATCCGTCAGGGATTGGGGCGGGGAGCTGTTTTTT; CDR3: CASSLSVRDWGGELFF
D: -; V: TRBV4-2; J: TRBJ2-7; size: many; DNA: TGTGCCAGCAGCCAAGATCACAGTCCCGCCTACGAGCAGTACTTC; CDR3: CASSQDHSPAYEQYF
D: -; V: TRBV7-2; J: TRBJ2-1; size: many; DNA: TGTGCCAGCAGCTTAGTTAGCGGATACAATGAGCAGTTCTTC; CDR3: CASSLVSGYNEQFF
D: -; V: TRBV18; J: TRBJ2-7; size: few; DNA: TGTGCCAGCTCACCCGACAGGGGTTGGGGTCCTAGCGGATTAACCTACGAGCAGTACTTC; CDR3: CASSPDRGWGPSGLTYEQYF
D: -; V: TRBV2; J: TRBJ2-7; size: few; DNA: TGTGCCAGCAGTGAATCGATACAGGGCTACGACGAGCAGTACTTC; CDR3: CASSESIQGYDEQYF
D: -; V: TRBV11-2; J: TRBJ1-4; size: -; DNA: TGTGCCAGCAGCTTACTTGATGAAAAACTGTTTTTT; CDR3: CASSLLDEKLFF
D: -; V: TRBV6-5; J: TRBJ2-7; size: few; DNA: TGTGCCAGCAGTTACAAGGGGGTTGGCTACGAGCAGTACTTC; CDR3: CASSYKGVGYEQYF
D: TRBD2; V: TRBV7-2; J: TRBJ2-1; size: many; DNA: TGTGCCAGCAGCTTAGTAGCGGGGAATGAGCAGTTCTTC; CDR3: CASSLVAGNEQFF
D: TRBD2; V: TRBV6-1; J: TRBJ2-5; size: few; DNA: TGTGCCAGCAGTGGAGCGGGGGCCCCCCTCGAAGAGACCCAGTACTTC; CDR3: CASSGAGAPLEETQYF
D: TRBD2; V: TRBV10-3; J: TRBJ2-3; size: many; DNA: TGTGCCATCAAACGCGGGAGGCCCACAGATACGCAGTATTTT; CDR3: CAIKRGRPTDTQYF
D: TRBD1; V: TRBV20-1; J: TRBJ2-7; size: many; DNA: TGCAGTGCTAGAGATCGAAGGACAGGGGGCCACGAGCAGTACTTC; CDR3: CSARDRRTGGHEQYF
D: -; V: TRBV11-2; J: TRBJ2-7; size: many; DNA: TGTGCCAGCAGCCCCGGGTCTCCTCTGGGTTCCTACGAGCAGTACTTC; CDR3: CASSPGSPLGSYEQYF
D: TRBD1; V: TRBV5-1; J: TRBJ1-2; size: -; DNA: TGCGCCAGCAGCCCTTGGGACAGGGGGCTTGGCTACACCTTC; CDR3: CASSPWDRGLGYTF
D: -; V: TRBV5-1; J: TRBJ2-7; size: many; DNA: TGCGCCAGCAGCAGCCTAGGGGACGAGCAGTACTTC; CDR3: CASSSLGDEQYF
D: TRBD1; V: TRBV12-3/TRBV12-4; J: TRBJ1-5; size: many; DNA: TGTGCCAGCAGTCCGGACAGGGTTGACAATCAGCCCCAGCATTTT; CDR3: CASSPDRVDNQPQHF
D: -; V: TRBV20-1; J: TRBJ2-3; size: few; DNA: TGCAGTGTGGGCCAGCTCACAGATACGCAGTATTTT; CDR3: CSVGQLTDTQYF